This is a list of T cell receptor beta chains from one sample in a study of cytomegalovirus exposure and HLA in healthy donors. TCRdb's table, derived via immunoSEQ multiplex PCR, lists solely in-frame clones and lacks some. The table shows around 91,000 clones, with roughly 78% occurring only once. The sample taken for sequencing was PBMCs. All receptors derive from a male donor in good health and CMV-seropositive. Each CDR3 is given with its conserved first and last residue. D genes are given only for firm matches. The size entry is marked missing in some rows and otherwise reads once, few, many or a size class.

cdr3_aa	cdr3_nt	v_call	j_call	d_call	clone_size
CSVERKEAGNGYTF	TGCAGCGTCGAACGAAAAGAGGCGGGAAATGGCTACACCTTC	TRBV29-1	TRBJ1-2	.	.
CASSPTGGLTEAFF	TGCGCCAGCAGCCCGACAGGGGGCTTGACTGAAGCTTTCTTT	TRBV5-1	TRBJ1-1	TRBD1	.
CASSPFDYTEAFF	TGTGCCAGCTCACCGTTTGACTACACTGAAGCTTTCTTT	TRBV18	TRBJ1-1	.	.
CASKAGDGNEQFF	TGCGCCAGCAAAGCGGGGGACGGGAATGAGCAGTTCTTC	TRBV5-1	TRBJ2-1	TRBD2	.
CACSSGSFQETQYF	TGTGCCTGCTCTAGCGGGAGTTTCCAAGAGACCCAGTACTTC	TRBV30	TRBJ2-5	TRBD2	.
CASWGLAGSAPLLHYEQFF	TGTGCCAGTTGGGGACTAGCGGGCTCGGCCCCCCTTCTTCACTATGAGCAGTTCTTC	TRBV27	TRBJ2-1	TRBD2	.
CASSQGFGTGVEKLFF	TGTGCCAGCAGCCAAGGCTTCGGGACAGGGGTGGAAAAACTGTTTTTT	TRBV14	TRBJ1-4	TRBD1	.
CASAPGQSEKLFF	TGTGCTAGTGCCCCGGGACAGAGTGAAAAACTGTTTTTT	TRBV12-5	TRBJ1-4	TRBD1	.
CAISDPGVRADTQYF	TGTGCCATCAGTGATCCCGGGGTTCGGGCAGATACGCAGTATTTT	TRBV10-3	TRBJ2-3	.	.
CASGDPPGLSEQYF	TGTGCCAGCGGCGATCCCCCGGGACTCTCGGAGCAGTACTTC	TRBV28	TRBJ2-7	.	.
CASSPLTGSYEQYF	TGTGCCAGCAGCCCCCTGACGGGTTCCTACGAGCAGTACTTC	TRBV11-2	TRBJ2-7	.	.
CASSRQGATNEKLFF	TGTGCCAGCAGCAGACAGGGGGCAACTAATGAAAAACTGTTTTTT	TRBV2	TRBJ1-4	TRBD1	once
CASSPGTAFYEQYF	TGTGCCAGTAGTCCGGGGACAGCCTTCTACGAGCAGTACTTC	TRBV19	TRBJ2-7	TRBD1	.
CASSGSGSYEQYF	TGCGCCAGCAGTGGGTCCGGCTCCTACGAGCAGTACTTC	TRBV10-1	TRBJ2-7	.	.
CASMAGGPYEQYF	TGTGCCAGCATGGCGGGGGGCCCCTACGAGCAGTACTTC	TRBV28	TRBJ2-7	TRBD2	.
CASSPGTVDYEQYF	TGTGCCAGCAGCCCCGGGACAGTGGACTACGAGCAGTACTTC	TRBV9	TRBJ2-7	TRBD1	.
CASTRIHYEQYF	TGTGCCAGCACACGGATTCACTACGAGCAGTACTTC	TRBV5-6	TRBJ2-7	.	.
CASSSRQGSSEAFF	TGTGCCAGTAGTTCGAGACAGGGGAGCTCTGAAGCTTTCTTT	TRBV19	TRBJ1-1	TRBD1	.
CSVARELRETQYF	TGCAGCGTAGCCCGCGAGTTGAGGGAGACCCAGTACTTC	TRBV29-1	TRBJ2-5	.	.
CASSPPTGGNYGYTF	TGTGCCAGCAGCCCACCTACAGGGGGAAACTATGGCTACACCTTC	TRBV28	TRBJ1-2	TRBD1	.
CASGQRESGEQYF	TGCGCCAGCGGCCAGAGAGAAAGCGGCGAGCAGTACTTC	TRBV5-1	TRBJ2-7	.	.
CASSLDRIRFHF	TGTGCCAGCAGTTTAGACAGGATACGCTTCCACTTT	TRBV28	TRBJ1-6	.	.
CASSFYGTSGGNEQFF	TGTGCCAGCAGCTTCTACGGGACTAGCGGGGGAAATGAGCAGTTCTTC	TRBV7-9	TRBJ2-1	TRBD2	.
CASSRDRANYGYTF	TGTGCCAGCAGCCGGGACAGGGCTAACTATGGCTACACCTTC	TRBV5-6	TRBJ1-2	TRBD1	.
CASSRRTSITQYF	TGTGCCAGCAGCCGCAGGACTAGCATCACGCAGTATTTT	TRBV7-8	TRBJ2-3	TRBD2	.
CASSGLAGTSTDTQYF	TGTGCCAGCAGCGGACTAGCGGGCACTAGCACAGATACGCAGTATTTT	TRBV6-4	TRBJ2-3	TRBD2	once
CASSLRGTSGADEQYF	TGTGCCAGCAGTCTACGGGGGACTAGCGGGGCAGACGAGCAGTACTTC	TRBV27	TRBJ2-7	TRBD2	.
CSVVGGSTDTQYF	TGCAGCGTCGTGGGGGGGAGCACAGATACGCAGTATTTT	TRBV29-1	TRBJ2-3	TRBD2	.
CASSLYYEQYF	TGTGCCAGCAGCTTATACTACGAGCAGTACTTC	TRBV7-2	TRBJ2-7	.	.
CASSFGRPRGQPQHF	TGTGCCAGCAGTTTTGGCCGACCAAGGGGGCAGCCCCAGCATTTT	TRBV27	TRBJ1-5	.	.
CASSIEWDWGRTEAFF	TGTGCCAGTAGTATAGAATGGGACTGGGGAAGAACTGAAGCTTTCTTT	TRBV19	TRBJ1-1	.	once
CASSTGQGGIYEQYF	TGTGCCAGTAGTACCGGACAGGGGGGGATTTACGAGCAGTACTTC	TRBV19	TRBJ2-7	TRBD1	.
CASSEGQLTEAFF	TGCGCCAGCAGTGAGGGGCAGCTCACTGAAGCTTTCTTT	TRBV10-2	TRBJ1-1	.	.
CASRQIDTQYF	TGTGCCAGCAGGCAGATAGATACGCAGTATTTT	TRBV6-1	TRBJ2-3	.	few
CAPKGYTF	TGCGCCCCTAAAGGCTACACCTTC	TRBV10-1	TRBJ1-2	.	.
CASSPRGSGQGGNEQFF	TGTGCCAGCAGCCCGAGGGGTTCGGGACAGGGGGGCAATGAGCAGTTCTTC	TRBV9	TRBJ2-1	TRBD1	.
CASSEGLAGITYEQYF	TGTGCCAGCAGCGAAGGACTAGCGGGAATCACCTACGAGCAGTACTTC	TRBV6-1	TRBJ2-7	TRBD2	few
CAWTSGEETQYF	TGTGCCTGGACTAGCGGGGAAGAGACCCAGTACTTC	TRBV30	TRBJ2-5	TRBD2	.
CASSADMDGTQYF	TGTGCCAGCAGTGCCGACATGGATGGGACCCAGTACTTC	TRBV2	TRBJ2-5	.	.
CATGALIMNTEAFF	TGTGCCACAGGGGCTCTCATCATGAACACTGAAGCTTTCTTT	TRBV28	TRBJ1-1	.	.
CASGGGLAYEQYF	TGTGCCAGCGGTGGGGGCCTCGCCTACGAGCAGTACTTC	TRBV28	TRBJ2-7	.	.
CASSVSAGGYEQYF	TGTGCCAGCAGTGTCTCAGCGGGAGGGTACGAGCAGTACTTC	TRBV2	TRBJ2-7	TRBD2	.
CASNHRLLNTEAFF	TGTGCCAGTAACCACAGGCTACTGAACACTGAAGCTTTCTTT	TRBV19	TRBJ1-1	.	.
CASSQVAGSNEQFF	TGCGCCAGCAGCCAAGTCGCGGGGTCTAATGAGCAGTTCTTC	TRBV4-1	TRBJ2-1	.	.
CASRVQGSYNEQFF	TGTGCCAGTAGAGTGCAGGGGTCCTACAATGAGCAGTTCTTC	TRBV19	TRBJ2-1	.	.
CASTAGQHTEAFF	TGTGCCAGCACGGCAGGGCAACACACTGAAGCTTTCTTT	TRBV27	TRBJ1-1	.	.
CSAPDRGSQHF	TGCAGTGCTCCGGACAGGGGTTCCCAGCATTTT	TRBV20-1	TRBJ1-5	TRBD1	.
CASRYRAGMKDYTF	TGTGCCAGCAGGTACCGGGCAGGGATGAAAGACTACACCTTC	TRBV6-5	TRBJ1-2	.	.
CASSDLYRGYYEQYF	TGTGCCAGCAGTGACTTATACAGGGGCTACTACGAGCAGTACTTC	TRBV6-1	TRBJ2-7	TRBD1	.
CASSLRDMSTDTQYF	TGTGCCAGCAGCTTAAGGGACATGAGCACAGATACGCAGTATTTT	TRBV7-2	TRBJ2-3	.	.